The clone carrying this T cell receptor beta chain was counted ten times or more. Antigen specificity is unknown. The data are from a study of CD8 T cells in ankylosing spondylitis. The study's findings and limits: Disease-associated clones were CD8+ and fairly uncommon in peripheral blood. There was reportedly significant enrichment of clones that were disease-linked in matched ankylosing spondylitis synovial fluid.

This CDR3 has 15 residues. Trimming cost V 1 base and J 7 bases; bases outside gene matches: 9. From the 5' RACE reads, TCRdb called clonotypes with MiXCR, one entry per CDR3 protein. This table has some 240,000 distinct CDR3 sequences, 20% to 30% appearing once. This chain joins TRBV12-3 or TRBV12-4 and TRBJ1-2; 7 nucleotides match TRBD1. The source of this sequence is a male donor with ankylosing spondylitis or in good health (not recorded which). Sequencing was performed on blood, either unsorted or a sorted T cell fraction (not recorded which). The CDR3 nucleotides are TGTGCCAGCAGTTTAGGTAGAGACAGGGACGGTGGCTACACCTTC. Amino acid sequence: CASSLGRDRDGGYTF.